This TCR beta chain was captured by sequencing in a study of blood T cell repertoires in COVID-19. Measured with immunoSEQ multiplex PCR; TCRdb has only the in-frame clones, and not every one. This table holds over 200,000 clones, about 86% found once. The CDR3 is made up of 16 amino acids. The germline CDR1 and CDR2 sequences are MNHEY and SVGEGT. Trimming took 5 bases from V and 0 from J, leaving 13 bases between them. The rearrangement links TRBV6-2 or TRBV6-3 to TRBJ2-2; TRBD1 might be the D (6 bases). The sample taken for sequencing was peripheral blood. The sequence came from a woman aged 30 to 39 who had recovered from COVID-19. This CDR3 is CASSLSQGANTGELFF. CDR3 nucleotides: TGTGCCAGCAGTCTCTCACAGGGTGCGAACACCGGGGAGCTGTTTTTT.